This TCR beta chain was recorded in a study of metastatic and nonmetastatic thyroid tumors. Across the study: For malignant and benign thyroid patients, tumor or nodule tissue and blood were the sources whose repertoires were compared. Study-level results: Versus benign nodules, malignant thyroid tumors reportedly had significantly higher TCR beta diversity, in blood and tumor.

In its sample, this clone was seen many times. Its antigen is not identified. In the original processing: CDR3 differences across clinicopathological groups were used to build a distant-metastasis classifier for papillary thyroid cancer. Via MiXCR, TCRdb re-called the PCR reads. For this entry, the V and J calls and clone size follow TCRdb and not the study's own pipeline. This sample yields roughly 70,000 clones, of which 18% are seen a single time; roughly 13% belongs to the top ten. Prior to thyroid surgery, none of the patients had received any treatment. The J segment lost 5 bases and the V segment lost 3 bases, leaving 8 bases of the junction unmatched. CDR3 length equals 15 residues. Germline V CDR1 and CDR2: MNHEY, SMNVEV (reference sequence).

The chain couples TRBV27 to TRBJ2-5, with 8 bases lining up with TRBD2. The clonotype was recovered from a female donor with papillary thyroid cancer or a benign thyroid nodule (not recorded which). Some clones in this sample may be carry-over from other donors' samples. Sample: blood. DNA for the CDR3: TGTGCCAGCAGTTTCGGAGTAGCGGGGCGTGAGACCCAGTACTTC. Residues: CASSFGVAGRETQYF.